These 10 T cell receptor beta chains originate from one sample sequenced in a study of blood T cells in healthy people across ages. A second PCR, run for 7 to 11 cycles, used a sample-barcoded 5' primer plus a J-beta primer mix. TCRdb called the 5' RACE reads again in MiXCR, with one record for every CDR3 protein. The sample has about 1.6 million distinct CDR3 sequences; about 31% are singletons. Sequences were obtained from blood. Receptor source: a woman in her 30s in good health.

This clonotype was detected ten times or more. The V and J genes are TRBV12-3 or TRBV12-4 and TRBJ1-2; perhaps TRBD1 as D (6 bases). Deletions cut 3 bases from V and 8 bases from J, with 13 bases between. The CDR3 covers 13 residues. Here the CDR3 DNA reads TGTGCCAGCAGTTTTAGTTCCGGGGGCGGCTACACCTTC. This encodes CASSFSSGGGYTF.

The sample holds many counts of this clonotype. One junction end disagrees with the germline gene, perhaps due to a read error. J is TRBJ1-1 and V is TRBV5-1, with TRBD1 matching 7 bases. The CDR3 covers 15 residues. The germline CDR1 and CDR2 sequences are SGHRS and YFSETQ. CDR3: CASSLVAGGNTEAFF. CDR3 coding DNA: TGTGCCAGCAGCTTAGTGGCAGGGGGGAACACTGAAGCTTTCTTT.

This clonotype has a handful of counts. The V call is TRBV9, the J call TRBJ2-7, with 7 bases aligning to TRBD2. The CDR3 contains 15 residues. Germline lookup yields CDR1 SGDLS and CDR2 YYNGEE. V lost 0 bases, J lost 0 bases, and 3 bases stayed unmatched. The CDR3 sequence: CASSVDGGTSYEQYF. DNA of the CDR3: TGTGCCAGCAGCGTAGACGGGGGGACCTCCTACGAGCAGTACTTC.

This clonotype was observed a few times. CDR3 bases: TGTGCCAGCAGCGACACAGGGTTGGTCACTGAAGCTTTCTTT. It codes for CASSDTGLVTEAFF. This chain connects TRBV4-2 to TRBJ1-1, with TRBD1 as a possible D gene (6 bases). With 5 bases removed from V and 4 bases from J, the gap between germline ends came to 14 bases. The CDR3 has 14 amino acids. The germline CDR1 and CDR2 sequences are LGHNA and YNFKEQ.

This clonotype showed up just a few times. DNA of the CDR3: TGTGCCACCAAGGATGGGGCTGGGGCCAACGTCCTGACTTTC. It is translated as CATKDGAGANVLTF. The V call is TRBV10-3, the J call TRBJ2-6; the D is unclear. CDR3 size: 14 residues. Germline lookup yields CDR1 ENHRY and CDR2 SYGVKD. Trimming shortened V by 10 bases and J by 2 bases, and 12 bases separated the two germline ends.

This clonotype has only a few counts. The CDR3 region has the DNA TGTGCCAGCAGCCGAGGGGGCAGGAGGGAGACCCAGTACTTC. This translates into CASSRGGRRETQYF. The V gene is TRBV7-7, the J gene TRBJ2-5; TRBD1 aligns across 7 bases. The germline V gene encodes CDR1 SSHAT and CDR2 FNYEAQ (reference sequence). V gave up 5 bases and J gave up 5 bases; unmatched junction bases: 8. The CDR3 covers 14 residues. The full variable domain, rest sourced from reference TRBV7-7 and TRBJ2-5, is GAGVSQSPRYKVTKRGQDVTLRCDPISSHATLYWYQQALGQGPEFLTYFNYEAQPDKSGLPSDRFSAERPEGSISTLTIQRTEQRDSAMYRCASSRGGRRETQYFGPGTRLLVL.

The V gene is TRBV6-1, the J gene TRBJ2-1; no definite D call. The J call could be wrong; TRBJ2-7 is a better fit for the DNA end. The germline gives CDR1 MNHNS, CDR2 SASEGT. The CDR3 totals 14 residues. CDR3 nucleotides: TGTGCCAGCAGTAGAGAGAGCTCCTACAATGAGCAGTACTTC. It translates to CASSRESSYNEQYF.

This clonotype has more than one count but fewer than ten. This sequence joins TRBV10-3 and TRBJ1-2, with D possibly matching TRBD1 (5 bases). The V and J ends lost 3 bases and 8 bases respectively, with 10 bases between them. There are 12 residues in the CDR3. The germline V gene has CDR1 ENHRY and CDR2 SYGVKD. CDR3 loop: CAISDQGLGYTF. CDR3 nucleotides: TGTGCCATCAGTGATCAGGGACTAGGCTACACCTTC.

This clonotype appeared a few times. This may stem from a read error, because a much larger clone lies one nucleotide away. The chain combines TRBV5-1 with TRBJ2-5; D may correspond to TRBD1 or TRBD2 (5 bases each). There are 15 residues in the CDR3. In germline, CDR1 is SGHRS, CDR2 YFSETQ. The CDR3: CASSQLPGPQEIQYF. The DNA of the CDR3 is TGCGCCAGCAGCCAACTCCCGGGACCGCAAGAGATCCAGTACTTC. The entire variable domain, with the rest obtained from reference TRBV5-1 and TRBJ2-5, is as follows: KAGVTQTPRYLIKTRGQQVTLSCSPISGHRSVSWYQQTPGQGLQFLFEYFSETQRNKGNFPGRFSGRQFSNSRSEMNVSTLELGDSALYLCASSQLPGPQEIQYFGPGTRLLVL.

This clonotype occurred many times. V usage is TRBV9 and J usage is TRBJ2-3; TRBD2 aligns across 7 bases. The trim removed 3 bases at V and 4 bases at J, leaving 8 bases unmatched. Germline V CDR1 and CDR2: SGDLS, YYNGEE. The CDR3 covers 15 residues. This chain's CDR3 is CASSAVGGGPDTQYF. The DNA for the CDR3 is TGTGCCAGCAGCGCAGTCGGCGGGGGTCCAGATACGCAGTATTTT.